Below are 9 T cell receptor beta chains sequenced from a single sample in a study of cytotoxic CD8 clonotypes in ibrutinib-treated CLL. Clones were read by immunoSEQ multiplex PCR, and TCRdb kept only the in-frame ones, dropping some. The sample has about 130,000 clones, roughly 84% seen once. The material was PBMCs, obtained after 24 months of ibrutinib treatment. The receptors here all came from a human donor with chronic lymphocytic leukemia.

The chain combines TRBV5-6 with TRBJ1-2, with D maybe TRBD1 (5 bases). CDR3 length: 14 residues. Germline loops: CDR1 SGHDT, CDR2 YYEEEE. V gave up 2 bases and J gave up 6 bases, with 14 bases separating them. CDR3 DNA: TGTGCCAGCAGCTTTCAGGACACGACAGATGGCTACACCTTC. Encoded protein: CASSFQDTTDGYTF.

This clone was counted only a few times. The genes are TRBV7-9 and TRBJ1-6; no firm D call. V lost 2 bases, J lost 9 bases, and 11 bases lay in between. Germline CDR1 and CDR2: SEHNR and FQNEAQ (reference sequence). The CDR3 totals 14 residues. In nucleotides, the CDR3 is TGTGCCAGCAGCTTAATCCCCCTGGGTTCACCCCTCCACTTT. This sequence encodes CASSLIPLGSPLHF. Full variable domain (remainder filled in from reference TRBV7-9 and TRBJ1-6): DTGVSQNPRHKITKRGQNVTFRCDPISEHNRLYWYRQTLGQGPEFLTYFQNEAQLEKSRLLSDRFSAERPKGSFSTLEIQRTEQGDSAMYLCASSLIPLGSPLHFGNGTRLTVT.

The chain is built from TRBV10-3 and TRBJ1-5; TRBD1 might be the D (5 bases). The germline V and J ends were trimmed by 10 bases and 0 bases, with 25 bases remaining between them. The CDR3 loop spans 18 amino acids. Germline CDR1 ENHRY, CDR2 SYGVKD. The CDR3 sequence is CATAEGAPNTYSNQPQHF. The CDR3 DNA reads TGTGCCACCGCAGAAGGGGCCCCTAACACTTATAGCAATCAGCCCCAGCATTTT.

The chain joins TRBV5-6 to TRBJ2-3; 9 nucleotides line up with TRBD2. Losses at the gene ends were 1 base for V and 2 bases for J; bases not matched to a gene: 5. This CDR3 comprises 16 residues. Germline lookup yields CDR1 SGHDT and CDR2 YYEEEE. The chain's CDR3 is CASSLKTSGYTDTQYF. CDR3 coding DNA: TGTGCCAGCAGCTTGAAGACTAGCGGATACACAGATACGCAGTATTTT.

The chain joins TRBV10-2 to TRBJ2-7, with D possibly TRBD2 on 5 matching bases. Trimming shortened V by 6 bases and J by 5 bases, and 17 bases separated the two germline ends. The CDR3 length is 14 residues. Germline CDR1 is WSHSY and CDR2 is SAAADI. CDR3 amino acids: CASRTSGGPDEQYF. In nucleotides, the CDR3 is TGCGCCAGCAGAACCAGCGGCGGCCCAGACGAGCAGTACTTC.

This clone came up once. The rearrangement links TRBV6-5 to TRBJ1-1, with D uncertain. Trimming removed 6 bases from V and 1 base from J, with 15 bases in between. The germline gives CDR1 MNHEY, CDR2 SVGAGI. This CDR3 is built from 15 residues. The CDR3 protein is CASSTGLGPNTEAFF. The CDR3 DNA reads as TGTGCCAGCAGCACGGGCCTCGGACCGAACACTGAAGCTTTCTTT.

CDR3 loop: CASSLSFGNEQFF. The CDR3 DNA sequence: TGTGCCAGCAGTTTATCCTTCGGGAATGAGCAGTTCTTC. This sequence joins TRBV28 and TRBJ2-1; no clear D. The germline V gene has CDR1 MDHEN and CDR2 SYDVKM. V was pared by 1 base and J by 7 bases, with 8 bases between. This CDR3 has 13 amino acids.

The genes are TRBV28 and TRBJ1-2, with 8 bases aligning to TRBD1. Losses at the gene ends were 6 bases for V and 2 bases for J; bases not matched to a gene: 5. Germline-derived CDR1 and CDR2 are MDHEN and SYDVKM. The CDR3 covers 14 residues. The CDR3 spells CASRATGANYGYTF. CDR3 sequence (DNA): TGTGCCAGCAGGGCGACAGGGGCCAACTATGGCTACACCTTC.

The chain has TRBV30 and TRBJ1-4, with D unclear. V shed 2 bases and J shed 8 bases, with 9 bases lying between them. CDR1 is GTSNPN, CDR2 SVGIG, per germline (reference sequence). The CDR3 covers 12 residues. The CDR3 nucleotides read TGTGCCTGGAGTAGAGACGACGAAAAACTGTTTTTT. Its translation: CAWSRDDEKLFF.